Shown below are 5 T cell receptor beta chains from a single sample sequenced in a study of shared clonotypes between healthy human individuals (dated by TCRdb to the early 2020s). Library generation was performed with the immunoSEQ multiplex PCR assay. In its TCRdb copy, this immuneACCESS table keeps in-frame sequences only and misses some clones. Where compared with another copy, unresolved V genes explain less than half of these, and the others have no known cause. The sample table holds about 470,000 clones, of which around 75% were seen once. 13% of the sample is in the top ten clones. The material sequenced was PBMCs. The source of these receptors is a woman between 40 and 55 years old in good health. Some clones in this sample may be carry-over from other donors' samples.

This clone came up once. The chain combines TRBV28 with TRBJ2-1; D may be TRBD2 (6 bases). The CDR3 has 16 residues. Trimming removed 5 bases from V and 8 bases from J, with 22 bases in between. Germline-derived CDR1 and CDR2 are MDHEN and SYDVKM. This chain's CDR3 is CASSQSMAPGVDEQFF. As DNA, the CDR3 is TGTGCCAGCAGTCAATCAATGGCCCCGGGAGTGGATGAGCAGTTCTTC.

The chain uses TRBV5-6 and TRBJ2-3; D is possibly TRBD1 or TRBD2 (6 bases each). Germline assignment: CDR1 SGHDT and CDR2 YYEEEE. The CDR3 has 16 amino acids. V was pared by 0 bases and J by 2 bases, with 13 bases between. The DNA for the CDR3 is TGTGCCAGCAGCTTGGAAAGGGGGGCCTACACAGATACGCAGTATTTT. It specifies CASSLERGAYTDTQYF.

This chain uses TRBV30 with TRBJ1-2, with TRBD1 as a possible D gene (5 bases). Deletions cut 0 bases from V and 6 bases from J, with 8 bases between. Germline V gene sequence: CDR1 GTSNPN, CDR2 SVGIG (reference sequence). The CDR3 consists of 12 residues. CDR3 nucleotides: TGTGCCTGGAGTGTGACAGTCGATGGCTACACCTTC. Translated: CAWSVTVDGYTF.

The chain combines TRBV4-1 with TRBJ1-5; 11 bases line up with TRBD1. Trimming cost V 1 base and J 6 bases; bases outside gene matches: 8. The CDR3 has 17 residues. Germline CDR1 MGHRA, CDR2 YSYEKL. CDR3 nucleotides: TGCGCCAGCAGCCAAGGCCGGGACAGGGGGATGGCTCAGCCCCAGCATTTT. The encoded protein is CASSQGRDRGMAQPQHF.

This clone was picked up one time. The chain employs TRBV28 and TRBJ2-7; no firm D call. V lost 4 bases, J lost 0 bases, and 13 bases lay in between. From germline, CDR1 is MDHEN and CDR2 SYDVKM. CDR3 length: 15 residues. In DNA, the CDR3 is TGTGCCAGCAGTTCCTCCGCCTGGAGCTCCTACGAGCAGTACTTC. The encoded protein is CASSSSAWSSYEQYF.